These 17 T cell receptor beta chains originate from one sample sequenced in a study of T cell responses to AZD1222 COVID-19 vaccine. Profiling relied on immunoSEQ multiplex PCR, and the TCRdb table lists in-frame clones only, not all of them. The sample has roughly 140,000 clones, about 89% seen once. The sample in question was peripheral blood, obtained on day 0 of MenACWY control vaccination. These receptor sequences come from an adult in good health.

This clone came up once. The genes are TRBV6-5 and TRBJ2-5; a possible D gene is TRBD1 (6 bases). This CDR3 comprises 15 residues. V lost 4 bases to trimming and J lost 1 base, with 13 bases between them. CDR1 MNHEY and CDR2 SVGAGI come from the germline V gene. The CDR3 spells CASSWQQGAQETQYF. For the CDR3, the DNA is TGTGCCAGCAGTTGGCAACAGGGAGCCCAAGAGACCCAGTACTTC.

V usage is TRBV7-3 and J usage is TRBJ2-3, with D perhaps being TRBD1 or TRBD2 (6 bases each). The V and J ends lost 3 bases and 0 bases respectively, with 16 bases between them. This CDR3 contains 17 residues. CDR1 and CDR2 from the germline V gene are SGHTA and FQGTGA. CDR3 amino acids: CASSFTGGPFSTDTQYF. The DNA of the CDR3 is TGTGCCAGCAGCTTTACCGGGGGCCCTTTTAGCACAGATACGCAGTATTTT.

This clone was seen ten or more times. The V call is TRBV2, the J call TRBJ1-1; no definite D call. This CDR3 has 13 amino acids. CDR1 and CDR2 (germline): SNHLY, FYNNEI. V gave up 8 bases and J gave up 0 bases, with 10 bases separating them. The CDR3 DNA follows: TGTGCCAGCCGAAGGACCATGAACACTGAAGCTTTCTTT. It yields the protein CASRRTMNTEAFF.

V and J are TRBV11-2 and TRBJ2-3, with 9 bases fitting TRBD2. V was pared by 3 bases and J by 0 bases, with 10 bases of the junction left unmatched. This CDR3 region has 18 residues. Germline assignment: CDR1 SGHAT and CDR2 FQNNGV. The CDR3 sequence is CASSLVGASGTSTDTQYF. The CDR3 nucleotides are TGTGCCAGCAGCTTGGTCGGAGCTAGCGGGACTAGCACAGATACGCAGTATTTT.

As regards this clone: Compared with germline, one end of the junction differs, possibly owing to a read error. As DNA, the CDR3 is TGTGCCAGCATTGACCGGGGAGGACGCAATTCACCCCTCCACTTT. This sequence encodes CASIDRGGRNSPLHF. The chain uses TRBV6-4 and TRBJ1-6, with D uncertain. The CDR3 is 15 residues long. Germline CDR1 reads MRHNA; CDR2 reads SNTAGT.

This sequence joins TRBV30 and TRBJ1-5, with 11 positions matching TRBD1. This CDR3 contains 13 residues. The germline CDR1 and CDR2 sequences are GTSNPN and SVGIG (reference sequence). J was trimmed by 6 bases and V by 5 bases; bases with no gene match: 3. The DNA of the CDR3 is TGTGCCTGGGGACAGGGGGCAGGTCAGCCCCAGCATTTT. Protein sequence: CAWGQGAGQPQHF.

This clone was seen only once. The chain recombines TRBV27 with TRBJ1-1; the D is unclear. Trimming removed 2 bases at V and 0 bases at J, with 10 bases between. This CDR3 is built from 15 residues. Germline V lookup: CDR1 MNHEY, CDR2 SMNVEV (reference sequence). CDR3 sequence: CASSLSPGVNTEAFF. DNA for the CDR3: TGTGCCAGCAGTTTAAGTCCAGGAGTGAACACTGAAGCTTTCTTT.

The CDR3 reads CASSPGRLEKLFF. CDR3 nucleotide sequence: TGTGCCAGCAGTCCGGGACGGCTCGAAAAACTGTTTTTT. The J gene is TRBJ1-4, the V gene TRBV12-3 or TRBV12-4; D may be TRBD1 (5 bases). V was cut by 5 bases and J by 8 bases, with 12 bases left in between. The CDR3 covers 13 residues.

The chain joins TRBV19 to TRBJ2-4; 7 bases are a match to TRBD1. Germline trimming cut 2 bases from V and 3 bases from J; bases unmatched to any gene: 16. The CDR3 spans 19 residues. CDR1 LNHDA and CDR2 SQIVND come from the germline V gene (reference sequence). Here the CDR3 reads CASSIMSGGTNVGKNIQYF. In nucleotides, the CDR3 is TGTGCCAGTAGTATAATGTCAGGGGGAACTAATGTAGGCAAAAACATTCAGTACTTC.

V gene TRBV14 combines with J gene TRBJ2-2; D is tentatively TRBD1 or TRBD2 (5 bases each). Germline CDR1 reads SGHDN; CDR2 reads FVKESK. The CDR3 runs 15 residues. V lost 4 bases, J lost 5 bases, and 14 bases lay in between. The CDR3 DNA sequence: TGTGCCAGCAGCCCGCAGGGAAGGAGGACCGGGGAGCTGTTTTTT. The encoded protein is CASSPQGRRTGELFF.

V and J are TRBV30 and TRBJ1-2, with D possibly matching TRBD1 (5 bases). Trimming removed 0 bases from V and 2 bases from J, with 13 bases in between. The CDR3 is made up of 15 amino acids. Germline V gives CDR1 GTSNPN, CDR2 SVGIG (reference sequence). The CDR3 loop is CAWSVQVRTNYGYTF. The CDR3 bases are TGTGCCTGGAGTGTACAGGTGAGGACGAACTATGGCTACACCTTC. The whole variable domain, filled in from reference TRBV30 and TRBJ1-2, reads SQTIHQWPATLVQPVGSPLSLECTVEGTSNPNLYWYRQAAGRGLQLLFYSVGIGQISSEVPQNLSASRPQDRQFILSSKKLLLSDSGFYLCAWSVQVRTNYGYTFGSGTRLTVV.

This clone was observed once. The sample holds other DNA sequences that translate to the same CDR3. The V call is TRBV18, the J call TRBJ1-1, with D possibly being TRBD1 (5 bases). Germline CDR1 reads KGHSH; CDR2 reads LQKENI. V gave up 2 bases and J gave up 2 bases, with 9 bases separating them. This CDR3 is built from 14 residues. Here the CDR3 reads CASSPGGGNTEAFF. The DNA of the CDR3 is TGTGCCAGCTCACCAGGGGGGGGAAACACTGAAGCTTTCTTT.

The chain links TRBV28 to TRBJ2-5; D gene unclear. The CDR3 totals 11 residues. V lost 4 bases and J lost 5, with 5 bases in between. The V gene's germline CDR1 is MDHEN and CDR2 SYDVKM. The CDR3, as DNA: TGTGCCAGCAGTTCCTTTGAGACCCAGTACTTC. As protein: CASSSFETQYF.

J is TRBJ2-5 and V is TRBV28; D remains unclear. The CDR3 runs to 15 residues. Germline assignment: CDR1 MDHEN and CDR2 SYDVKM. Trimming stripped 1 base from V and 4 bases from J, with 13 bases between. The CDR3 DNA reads TGTGCCAGCAGTTTATCGGGCTCTCCGGCAGAGACCCAGTACTTC. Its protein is CASSLSGSPAETQYF. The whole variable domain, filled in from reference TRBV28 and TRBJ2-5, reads DVKVTQSSRYLVKRTGEKVFLECVQDMDHENMFWYRQDPGLGLRLIYFSYDVKMKEKGDIPEGYSVSREKKERFSLILESASTNQTSMYLCASSLSGSPAETQYFGPGTRLLVL.

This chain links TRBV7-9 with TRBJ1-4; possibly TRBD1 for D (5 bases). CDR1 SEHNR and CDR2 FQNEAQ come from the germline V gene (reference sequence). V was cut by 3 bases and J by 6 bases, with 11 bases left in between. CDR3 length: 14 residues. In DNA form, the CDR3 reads TGTGCCAGCAGCTTGGGTGAGGGGTATGAAAAACTGTTTTTT. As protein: CASSLGEGYEKLFF.

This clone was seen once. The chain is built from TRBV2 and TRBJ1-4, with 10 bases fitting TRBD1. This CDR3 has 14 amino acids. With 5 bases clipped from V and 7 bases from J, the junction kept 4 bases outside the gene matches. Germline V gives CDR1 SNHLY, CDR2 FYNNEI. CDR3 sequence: CASSTGTGVEKLFF. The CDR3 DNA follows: TGTGCCAGCAGTACCGGGACAGGGGTTGAAAAACTGTTTTTT.

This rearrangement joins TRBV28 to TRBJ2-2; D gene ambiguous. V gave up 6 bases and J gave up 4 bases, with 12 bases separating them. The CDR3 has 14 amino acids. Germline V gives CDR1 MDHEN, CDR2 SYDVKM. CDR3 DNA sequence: TGTGCCAGCAGGGCTCATGGAAGCACCGGGGAGCTGTTTTTT. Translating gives CASRAHGSTGELFF.